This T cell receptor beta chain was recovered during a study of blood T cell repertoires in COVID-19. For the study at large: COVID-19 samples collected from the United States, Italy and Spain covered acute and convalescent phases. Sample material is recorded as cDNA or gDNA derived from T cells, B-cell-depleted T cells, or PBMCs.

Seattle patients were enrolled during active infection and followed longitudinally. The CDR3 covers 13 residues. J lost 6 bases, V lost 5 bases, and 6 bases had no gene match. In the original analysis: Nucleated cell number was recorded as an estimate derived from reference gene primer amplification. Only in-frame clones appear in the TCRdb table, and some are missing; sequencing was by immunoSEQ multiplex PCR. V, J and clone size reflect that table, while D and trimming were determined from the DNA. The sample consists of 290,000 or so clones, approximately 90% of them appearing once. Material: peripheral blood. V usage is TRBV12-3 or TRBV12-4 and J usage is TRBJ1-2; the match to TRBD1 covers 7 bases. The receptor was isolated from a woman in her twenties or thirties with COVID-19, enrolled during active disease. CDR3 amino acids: CASSPRQGNGYTF. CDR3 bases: TGTGCCAGCAGTCCACGACAGGGTAATGGCTACACCTTC.